The 3 T cell receptor beta chains listed next were all sequenced from one sample in a study of esophageal squamous cell carcinoma under preoperative chemotherapy. TCRdb reprocessed the PCR reads via MiXCR and lists one record per CDR3 protein. The repertoire holds about 16,000 distinct CDR3 sequences, 40% to 55% seen once, with approximately 30% in the top ten. This sample's time point: before preoperative PTX-NDP chemotherapy. The sample was collected from a patient given preoperative chemotherapy. The receptor set was obtained from a human donor with esophageal squamous cell carcinoma. The donor label of this sample is uncertain.

By share, this clonotype counts as medium-sized. The V call is TRBV12-3 or TRBV12-4, the J call TRBJ2-3; 15 bases agree with TRBD2. The CDR3 contains 16 residues. With 6 bases clipped from V and 4 bases from J, the junction kept 5 bases outside the gene matches. The CDR3 DNA reads TGTGCCAGCAGGGGGGGACTAGCGGGAGGTGCAGATACGCAGTATTTT. It yields the protein CASRGGLAGGADTQYF.

By sample fraction, this clonotype is medium-sized (0.01 to 0.1%). The V call is TRBV6-1, the J call TRBJ2-6, with TRBD1 matching over 8 bases. The germline V gene has CDR1 MNHNS and CDR2 SASEGT. Trimming at V came to 3 bases and at J to 4 bases, leaving 2 bases not matched to a gene. The CDR3 is 15 residues long. CDR3 nucleotide sequence: TGTGCCAGCAGTGAGACAGGGGACGGGGCCAACGTCCTGACTTTC. It specifies CASSETGDGANVLTF.

A few counts support this clonotype. The chain combines TRBV7-8 with TRBJ2-3; 9 bases are a match to TRBD1. Trimming removed 4 bases from V and 5 bases from J; junction bases left unmatched: 7. In germline, CDR1 is SGHVS, CDR2 FQNEAQ. This CDR3 is built from 15 residues. In DNA, the CDR3 is TGTGCCAGCAGCTCGAGGACAGGGGTGAAAGATACGCAGTATTTT. Its translation: CASSSRTGVKDTQYF.